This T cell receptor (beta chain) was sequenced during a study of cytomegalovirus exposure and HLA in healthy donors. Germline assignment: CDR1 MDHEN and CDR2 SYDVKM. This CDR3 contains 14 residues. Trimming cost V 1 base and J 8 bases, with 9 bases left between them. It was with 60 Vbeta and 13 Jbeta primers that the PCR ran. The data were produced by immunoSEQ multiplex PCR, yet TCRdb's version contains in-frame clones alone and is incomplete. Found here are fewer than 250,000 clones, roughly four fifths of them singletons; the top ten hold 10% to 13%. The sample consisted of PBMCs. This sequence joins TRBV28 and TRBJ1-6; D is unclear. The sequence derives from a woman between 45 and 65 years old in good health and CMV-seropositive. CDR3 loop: CASSLYSLDSPLHF. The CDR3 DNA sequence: TGTGCCAGCAGTTTATACAGTCTTGATTCACCCCTCCACTTT. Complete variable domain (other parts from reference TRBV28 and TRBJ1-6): DVKVTQSSRYLVKRTGEKVFLECVQDMDHENMFWYRQDPGLGLRLIYFSYDVKMKEKGDIPEGYSVSREKKERFSLILESASTNQTSMYLCASSLYSLDSPLHFGNGTRLTVT.